The entry that follows covers one TCR beta chain sequence. Antigen unknown. The sample belongs to a study of OX40 agonist ivuxolimab in advanced cancers. Study overall: Dosing consisted of intravenous ivuxolimab at 0.01 to 10 mg/kg every 2 weeks. Study-wide findings and caveats: Expanded clones belonging to CD8+ T cells outnumbered, on average, those of CD4+. The study found among the lowest clonal expansion in partial responders at 0.1-3.0 mg/kg.

Assay: immunoSEQ multiplex PCR; the TCRdb copy retains only in-frame clones and omits some. The sample consists of around 65,000 clones, 92% of them appearing once. The specimen was CD4+ or CD8+ T cells sorted from blood, collected in a trial of the OX40 agonist ivuxolimab. The source is an adult with an advanced solid tumor such as melanoma, head and neck, liver or kidney cancer.

The CDR3 coding sequence is TGCGCCAGCAGCCCGGGACTAGCGGGAGAGTACTACGAGCAGTACTTC. Its protein is CASSPGLAGEYYEQYF. This chain connects TRBV5-1 to TRBJ2-7; 14 nucleotides agree with TRBD2. This CDR3 contains 16 residues. Germline CDR1 and CDR2: SGHRS and YFSETQ. V trimming: 4 bases; J trimming: 3 bases; junction bases outside the gene matches: 6. The variable domain in full, with the rest retrieved from reference TRBV5-1 and TRBJ2-7, is KAGVTQTPRYLIKTRGQQVTLSCSPISGHRSVSWYQQTPGQGLQFLFEYFSETQRNKGNFPGRFSGRQFSNSRSEMNVSTLELGDSALYLCASSPGLAGEYYEQYFGPGTRLTVT.